The 8 T cell receptor beta chains presented below share a single source sample, sequenced in a study of blood T cell repertoires in COVID-19. Measured with immunoSEQ multiplex PCR; TCRdb has only the in-frame clones, and not every one. The sample carries 150,000 to 200,000 clones, about 80% recorded once. The sequencing sample was made of PBMCs or T cells enriched from blood (not recorded which). Receptors originate from a man aged 45-65 years who had recovered from COVID-19.

The J gene is TRBJ1-3, the V gene TRBV4-2; 7 nucleotides line up with TRBD1. The V gene's germline CDR1 is LGHNA and CDR2 YNFKEQ. J gave up 3 bases and V 4 bases, and 3 bases lay outside the gene matches. This CDR3 region has 14 residues. CDR3 in DNA: TGTGCCAGCAGCCCCACAGGGGATGGAAACACCATATATTTT. Translating it yields CASSPTGDGNTIYF.

The chain employs TRBV5-8 and TRBJ2-1; 8 nucleotides agree with TRBD2. CDR1 and CDR2 from the germline V gene are SGHTS and YDEGEE. Germline trimming cut 3 bases from V and 5 bases from J; bases unmatched to any gene: 13. This CDR3 spans 17 amino acids. The CDR3 region has the DNA TGTGCCAGCAGCTCGGATCCGACTAGCGCTATAAACAATGAGCAGTTCTTC. Translated, it gives CASSSDPTSAINNEQFF.

V is TRBV5-1 and J is TRBJ2-1; 9 bases are shared with TRBD2. Losses at the gene ends were 5 bases for V and 8 bases for J; bases not matched to a gene: 8. This CDR3 has 14 amino acids. Germline V gene data show CDR1 as SGHRS and CDR2 as YFSETQ. CDR3 sequence: CASSYSGGSDEQFF. CDR3 in DNA: TGCGCCAGCAGTTACAGCGGGGGGTCGGATGAGCAGTTCTTC.

The rearrangement uses TRBV10-3 and TRBJ2-6; D is perhaps TRBD1 (5 bases). The CDR3 consists of 14 residues. CDR1 is ENHRY, CDR2 SYGVKD, per germline. Trimming left V 3 bases short and J 2 bases short, with 5 bases between. CDR3 bases: TGTGCCATCAGTGACAGGGCTGGGGCCAACGTCCTGACTTTC. It encodes CAISDRAGANVLTF.

This chain links TRBV28 with TRBJ1-2; D perhaps matches TRBD1 (6 bases). The CDR3 contains 14 residues. V shed 1 base and J shed 3 bases, with 9 bases lying between them. CDR1 and CDR2 (germline): MDHEN, SYDVKM. The CDR3 region has the DNA TGTGCCAGCAGTTTATCGGCAGGGGACTATGGCTACACCTTC. Encoded protein: CASSLSAGDYGYTF.

This rearrangement joins TRBV24-1 to TRBJ1-5, with 8 nucleotides matching TRBD1. The CDR3 runs 16 residues. Per germline, CDR1 KGHDR and CDR2 SFDVKD. V dropped 4 bases and J dropped 5; count of bases not matched to a gene: 9. CDR3 region: CATSDPGQGDYQPQHF. DNA for the CDR3: TGTGCCACCAGTGACCCAGGACAGGGAGATTATCAGCCCCAGCATTTT.

The V gene is TRBV10-3, the J gene TRBJ2-1; 7 nucleotides align to TRBD1. Germline V gene sequence: CDR1 ENHRY, CDR2 SYGVKD. This CDR3 spans 15 amino acids. The trim removed 10 bases at V and 2 bases at J, leaving 11 bases unmatched. The CDR3 sequence: CATNNPQGTYNEQFF. The CDR3 nucleotides are TGTGCCACCAACAACCCACAGGGGACCTACAATGAGCAGTTCTTC.

V usage is TRBV6-5 and J usage is TRBJ1-2, with D uncertain. Per germline, CDR1 MNHEY and CDR2 SVGAGI. The ends were cut back, 8 bases at V and 3 bases at J, with 16 bases in the middle. This CDR3 is built from 14 residues. The CDR3 loop reads CASRPSLLDYGYTF. In DNA, the CDR3 is TGTGCCAGCCGACCCTCCCTTCTAGACTATGGCTACACCTTC.